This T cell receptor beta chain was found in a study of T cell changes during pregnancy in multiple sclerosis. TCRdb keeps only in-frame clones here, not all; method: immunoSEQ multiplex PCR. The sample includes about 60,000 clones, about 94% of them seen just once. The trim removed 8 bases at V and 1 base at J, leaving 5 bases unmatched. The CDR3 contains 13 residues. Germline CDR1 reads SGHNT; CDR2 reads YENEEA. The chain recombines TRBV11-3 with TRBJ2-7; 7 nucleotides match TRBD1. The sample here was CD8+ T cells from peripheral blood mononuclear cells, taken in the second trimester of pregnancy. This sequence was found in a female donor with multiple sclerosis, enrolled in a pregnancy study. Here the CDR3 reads CASSDRESYEQYF. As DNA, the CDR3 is TGTGCCAGCTCTGACAGGGAGTCCTACGAGCAGTACTTC.